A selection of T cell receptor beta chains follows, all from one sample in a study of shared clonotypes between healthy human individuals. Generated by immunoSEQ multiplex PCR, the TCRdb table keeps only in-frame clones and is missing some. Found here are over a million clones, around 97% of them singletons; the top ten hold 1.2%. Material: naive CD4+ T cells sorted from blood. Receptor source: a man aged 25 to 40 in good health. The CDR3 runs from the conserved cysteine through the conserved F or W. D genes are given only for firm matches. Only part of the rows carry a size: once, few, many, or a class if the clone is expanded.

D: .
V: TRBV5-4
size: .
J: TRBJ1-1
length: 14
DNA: TGTGCCAGCAGCTTGGCCATAAGGAACACTGAAGCTTTCTTT
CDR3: CASSLAIRNTEAFF

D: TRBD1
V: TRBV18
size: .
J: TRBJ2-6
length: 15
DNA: TGTGCCAGCTCACAGGGGGCTGGTGGGGCCAACGTCCTGACTTTC
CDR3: CASSQGAGGANVLTF

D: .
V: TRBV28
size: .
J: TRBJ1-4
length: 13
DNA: TGTGCCAGCAGCCTTTTGGGAGTAGAAAAACTGTTTTTT
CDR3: CASSLLGVEKLFF

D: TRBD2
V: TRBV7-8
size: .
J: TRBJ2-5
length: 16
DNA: TGTGCCAGCAGCTTAGGCCTAGCGGGAGTCGGCGAGACCCAGTACTTC
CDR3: CASSLGLAGVGETQYF

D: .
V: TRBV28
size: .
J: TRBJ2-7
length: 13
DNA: TGTGCCAGCACTCCCTTTACAGGGCACGAGCAGTACTTC
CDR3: CASTPFTGHEQYF

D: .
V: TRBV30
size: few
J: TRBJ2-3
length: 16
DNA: TGTGCCTGGAGTGTAAAGGCCGGGGTGGGCACAGATACGCAGTATTTT
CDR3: CAWSVKAGVGTDTQYF

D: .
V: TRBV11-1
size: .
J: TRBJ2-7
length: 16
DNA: TGTGCCAGCAGCTTAGTCCCAGGAACCGACTGGTACGAGCAGTACTTC
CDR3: CASSLVPGTDWYEQYF

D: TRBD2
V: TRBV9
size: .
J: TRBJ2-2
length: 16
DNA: TGTGCCAGCAGCGTAGGCCTAGCGGGAGAACACGGGGAGCTGTTTTTT
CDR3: CASSVGLAGEHGELFF

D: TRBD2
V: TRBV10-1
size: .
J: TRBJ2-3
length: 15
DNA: TGCGCCAGCAGTGAGGCTAGCGGTCCCACAGATACGCAGTATTTT
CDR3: CASSEASGPTDTQYF

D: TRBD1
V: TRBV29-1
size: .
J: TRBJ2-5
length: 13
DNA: TGCAGCAGCACTACCGGGACAGAAGAGACCCAGTACTTC
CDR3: CSSTTGTEETQYF

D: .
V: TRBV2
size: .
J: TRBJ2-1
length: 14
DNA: TGTGCCAGCAGTCAGGACTCGCCCGCGGGTGAGCAGTTCTTC
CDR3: CASSQDSPAGEQFF

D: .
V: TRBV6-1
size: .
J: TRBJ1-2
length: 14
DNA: TGTGCCAGCAGTTTACGGGGGGGGCACTATGGCTACACCTTC
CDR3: CASSLRGGHYGYTF

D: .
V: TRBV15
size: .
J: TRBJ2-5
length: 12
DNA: TGTGCCACCAGCAGAGATCAAGAGACCCAGTACTTC
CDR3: CATSRDQETQYF

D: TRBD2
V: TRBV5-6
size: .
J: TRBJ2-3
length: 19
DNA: TGTGCCAGCAGCTTGGGCCCCCCCTCACTAGCGGGAGGGGCAGATACGCAGTATTTT
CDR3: CASSLGPPSLAGGADTQYF